The 26 T cell receptor beta chains below come from one sample, sequenced in a study of cytomegalovirus exposure and HLA in healthy donors. PCR was performed using 60 Vbeta and 13 Jbeta primers. Generated by immunoSEQ multiplex PCR, the TCRdb table keeps only in-frame clones and is missing some. Here the sample spans 50,000 to 65,000 clones, over 70% being singletons. What was sequenced was PBMCs. Receptor source: a man aged 45-65 years in good health and CMV-seropositive.

The chain links TRBV5-1 to TRBJ2-7, with D possibly being TRBD1 (6 bases). Between the trimmed V and J ends, which lost 4 bases and 7 bases, there was a span of 9 bases. CDR1 and CDR2 (germline): SGHRS, YFSETQ. The CDR3 contains 11 residues. The CDR3 bases are TGCGCCAGCAGCGCCGGACAGGAGCAGTACTTC. It yields the protein CASSAGQEQYF. Full variable domain (rest looked up from reference TRBV5-1 and TRBJ2-7): KAGVTQTPRYLIKTRGQQVTLSCSPISGHRSVSWYQQTPGQGLQFLFEYFSETQRNKGNFPGRFSGRQFSNSRSEMNVSTLELGDSALYLCASSAGQEQYFGPGTRLTVT.

The chain uses TRBV30 and TRBJ1-5; D unresolved. Germline V gene data show CDR1 as GTSNPN and CDR2 as SVGIG (reference sequence). CDR3 length: 13 residues. The ends were cut back, 2 bases at V and 5 bases at J, with 10 bases in the middle. CDR3 sequence reads: CAWSRFGDQPQHF. The DNA of the CDR3 is TGTGCCTGGAGTAGGTTCGGGGATCAGCCCCAGCATTTT.

This clone came up a few times. The rearrangement joins TRBV6-1 to TRBJ1-4, with D unresolved. V lost 7 bases to trimming and J lost 4 bases, with 10 bases between them. CDR3 length: 13 residues. CDR1 and CDR2 from the germline V gene are MNHNS and SASEGT. CDR3 amino acids: CASNREDNEKLFF. Written as DNA, the CDR3 is TGTGCCAGCAATAGGGAGGATAATGAAAAACTGTTTTTT.

The chain has TRBV11-2 and TRBJ1-1; a possible D gene is TRBD1 (5 bases). In germline, CDR1 is SGHAT, CDR2 FQNNGV. Trimming took off 2 bases at V and 4 bases at J, with 17 bases between the two ends. The CDR3 is 16 residues long. The CDR3: CASSLHDRPGGTEAFF. The CDR3 nucleotides are TGTGCCAGCAGCTTACATGACAGACCGGGTGGCACTGAAGCTTTCTTT. The full variable domain, rest sourced from reference TRBV11-2 and TRBJ1-1, is EAGVAQSPRYKIIEKRQSVAFWCNPISGHATLYWYQQILGQGPKLLIQFQNNGVVDDSQLPKDRFSAERLKGVDSTLKIQPAKLEDSAVYLCASSLHDRPGGTEAFFGQGTRLTVV.

The chain uses TRBV4-3 and TRBJ1-1, with D perhaps matching TRBD1 (6 bases). The CDR3 length is 15 residues. The germline V gene encodes CDR1 LGHNA and CDR2 YSLEER. Trimming stripped 5 bases from V and 0 bases from J, with 13 bases between. CDR3 region: CASSLEGQLNTEAFF. DNA for the CDR3: TGCGCCAGCAGCTTGGAAGGACAGCTGAACACTGAAGCTTTCTTT.

This rearrangement joins TRBV29-1 to TRBJ1-3; 8 bases fit TRBD1. The V gene end was trimmed by 7 bases and the J gene end by 4 bases; junction bases not matched to a gene: 9. Germline loops: CDR1 SQVTM, CDR2 ANQGSEA. The CDR3 covers 14 residues. CDR3 amino acids: CSAGQGYRGNTIYF. CDR3 bases: TGCAGCGCCGGACAGGGATATAGAGGAAACACCATATATTTT.

V and J are TRBV29-1 and TRBJ2-3; 7 nucleotides line up with TRBD1. The CDR3 consists of 13 residues. Germline CDR1 and CDR2: SQVTM and ANQGSEA. The ends lost 5 bases at V and 1 base at J; junction bases unmatched: 3. For the CDR3, the DNA is TGCAGCGTTCTAACAGGGGGCACAGATACGCAGTATTTT. This encodes CSVLTGGTDTQYF.

This clone came up once. The V call is TRBV4-3, the J call TRBJ2-1, with 8 bases identical to TRBD2. This CDR3 comprises 16 residues. Trimming took 1 base from V and 5 from J; bases not matched to a gene: 7. Germline V lookup: CDR1 LGHNA, CDR2 YSLEER. This chain's CDR3 is CASSQVSMTSDNEQFF. The CDR3 coding sequence is TGCGCCAGCAGCCAAGTATCGATGACTAGCGACAATGAGCAGTTCTTC.

The CDR3 spells CASSPQGNSPLHF. The CDR3 nucleotides are TGTGCCAGCAGTCCTCAGGGCAATTCACCCCTCCACTTT. The V and J genes are TRBV6-1 and TRBJ1-6; TRBD1 might be the D (5 bases). Trimming cost V 5 bases and J 7 bases, with 9 bases left between them. The CDR3 totals 13 residues. CDR1 is MNHNS, CDR2 SASEGT, per germline.

The CDR3 spells CASSSTSLNEQFF. In nucleotides, the CDR3 is TGTGCCAGCAGTTCGACTAGCTTGAATGAGCAGTTCTTC. The rearrangement uses TRBV28 and TRBJ2-1; TRBD2 matches at 7 bases. V trimming: 4 bases; J trimming: 7 bases; junction bases outside the gene matches: 4. The CDR3 is 13 residues long. The germline V gene has CDR1 MDHEN and CDR2 SYDVKM.

The chain combines TRBV15 with TRBJ1-2, with 7 bases that match TRBD1. Losses at the gene ends were 6 bases for V and 0 bases for J; bases not matched to a gene: 7. CDR3 length equals 15 residues. Germline V lookup: CDR1 LNHNV, CDR2 YYDKDF (reference sequence). CDR3 sequence reads: CATRPTGTANYGYTF. The CDR3 DNA reads TGTGCCACCAGGCCTACCGGGACAGCTAACTATGGCTACACCTTC. Supplemented by reference TRBV15 and TRBJ1-2, the full variable domain reads DAMVIQNPRYQVTQFGKPVTLSCSQTLNHNVMYWYQQKSSQAPKLLFHYYDKDFNNEADTPDNFQSRRPNTSFCFLDIRSPGLGDTAMYLCATRPTGTANYGYTFGSGTRLTVV.

This rearrangement joins TRBV5-6 to TRBJ1-3; possibly TRBD1 for D (5 bases). From germline, CDR1 is SGHDT and CDR2 YYEEEE. The CDR3 loop spans 14 amino acids. Trimming took off 1 base at V and 2 bases at J, with 7 bases between the two ends. The CDR3 sequence: CASSLPGTGNTIYF. CDR3 nucleotides: TGTGCCAGCAGCTTGCCAGGGACTGGAAACACCATATATTTT.

In the case of this clone: At one end, the junction sequence differs from germline, possibly due to a read error. CDR3 nucleotide sequence: TGTGCCAACAGTTTATACGGGATGGGCGAGCAGTACTTC. Translating gives CANSLYGMGEQYF. The rearrangement links TRBV27 to TRBJ2-7; TRBD2 is a possible D gene (5 bases). Germline V lookup: CDR1 MNHEY, CDR2 SMNVEV (reference sequence). This CDR3 comprises 13 residues.

This chain joins TRBV14 and TRBJ2-3; 7 bases line up with TRBD2. J was trimmed by 11 bases and V by 0 bases; bases with no gene match: 2. The CDR3 runs to 12 residues. Per the germline V gene, CDR1 is SGHDN and CDR2 is FVKESK. The chain's CDR3 is CASSQDAGVQYF. CDR3 nucleotide sequence: TGTGCCAGCAGCCAAGATGCGGGAGTGCAGTATTTT.

This sequence joins TRBV6-5 and TRBJ2-5; 8 bases are a match to TRBD2. This CDR3 is 15 amino acids long. V was pared by 6 bases and J by 5 bases, with 11 bases of the junction left unmatched. CDR1 is MNHEY, CDR2 SVGAGI, per germline. The CDR3 loop reads CASRSTTGGLETQYF. CDR3 DNA: TGTGCCAGCAGGTCCACTACGGGAGGGTTGGAGACCCAGTACTTC.

The chain employs TRBV7-2 and TRBJ2-3; 9 bases fit TRBD2. The V gene's germline CDR1 is SGHTA and CDR2 FQGNSA. V lost 5 bases to trimming and J lost 2 bases; unmatched junction nucleotides: 11. The CDR3 sequence is 17 residues long. CDR3 protein: CASSPRGGGVVTDTQYF. CDR3 nucleotides: TGTGCCAGCAGCCCGAGGGGCGGGGGGGTTGTCACAGATACGCAGTATTTT.

The chain is built from TRBV19 and TRBJ1-5; possibly TRBD1 for D (6 bases). Trimming took off 9 bases at V and 4 bases at J, with 13 bases between the two ends. Per the germline V gene, CDR1 is LNHDA and CDR2 is SQIVND (reference sequence). The CDR3 runs to 13 residues. The CDR3 protein is CASTGQINQPQHF. The CDR3 DNA reads as TGTGCCAGCACCGGACAGATTAATCAGCCCCAGCATTTT.

V is TRBV28 and J is TRBJ2-7; TRBD1 is a possible D gene (5 bases). This CDR3 has 11 amino acids. Between the trimmed V and J ends, which lost 6 bases and 7 bases, there was a span of 10 bases. Germline V gene sequence: CDR1 MDHEN, CDR2 SYDVKM. The CDR3 DNA is TGTGCCAGCAGGACAGCCTGGGAGCAGTACTTC. Its protein product is CASRTAWEQYF.

V and J are TRBV11-1 and TRBJ2-1; 8 bases match TRBD2. The CDR3 covers 15 residues. V gave up 1 base and J gave up 5 bases; unmatched junction bases: 4. Germline-derived CDR1 and CDR2 are SGHAT and FQDESV (reference sequence). The DNA for the CDR3 is TGTGCCAGCAGCTTAGTAGTACTAGCGGACAATGAGCAGTTCTTC. The encoded protein is CASSLVVLADNEQFF. Based on the CDR3 plus reference TRBV11-1 and TRBJ2-1, the full variable domain is EAEVAQSPRYKITEKSQAVAFWCDPISGHATLYWYRQILGQGPELLVQFQDESVVDDSQLPKDRFSAERLKGVDSTLKIQPAELGDSAMYLCASSLVVLADNEQFFGPGTRLTVL.

The genes are TRBV19 and TRBJ1-2; a weak D match, TRBD1 (6 bases). The V gene's germline CDR1 is LNHDA and CDR2 SQIVND (reference sequence). V dropped 1 base and J dropped 6 bases, with 18 bases sitting between them. The CDR3 totals 16 residues. The chain's CDR3 is CASSIALYRVVDGYTF. The CDR3 region has the DNA TGTGCCAGTAGTATAGCCCTTTACAGGGTAGTTGATGGCTACACCTTC.

The chain is built from TRBV28 and TRBJ2-7; D is possibly TRBD1 (6 bases). The CDR3 runs to 15 residues. V gave up 5 bases and J gave up 4 bases, with 18 bases separating them. In germline, CDR1 is MDHEN, CDR2 SYDVKM. The CDR3 loop is CASSAPGQRSYEQYF. Here the CDR3 DNA reads TGTGCCAGCAGTGCCCCCGGACAGAGGTCATACGAGCAGTACTTC.

This clone was found once. The rearrangement joins TRBV15 to TRBJ2-3; 13 positions match TRBD2. The CDR3 has 20 residues. Per the germline V gene, CDR1 is LNHNV and CDR2 is YYDKDF (reference sequence). Losses at the gene ends were 3 bases for V and 4 bases for J; bases not matched to a gene: 16. CDR3 DNA sequence: TGTGCCACCAGCAGTGCCACCGGGACTAGCGGGGACCCCACCGCAGATACGCAGTATTTT. Residues: CATSSATGTSGDPTADTQYF.

The V and J genes are TRBV14 and TRBJ2-3, with TRBD2 as a possible D gene (5 bases). V lost 1 base and J 0 bases, leaving 5 bases between the germline ends. Germline values: CDR1 SGHDN, CDR2 FVKESK. The CDR3 contains 14 residues. The CDR3 DNA is TGTGCCAGCAGCCAAGGCGGGAGCACAGATACGCAGTATTTT. Its protein product is CASSQGGSTDTQYF.

The chain has TRBV29-1 and TRBJ1-1, with D hard to call. V was clipped by 3 bases and J by 8 bases, with 16 bases between them. The CDR3 covers 13 residues. Germline V gives CDR1 SQVTM, CDR2 ANQGSEA. CDR3 DNA sequence: TGCAGCGTTGATATTGGGAGAATATCCGAAGCTTTCTTT. It codes for CSVDIGRISEAFF.

This chain connects TRBV9 to TRBJ2-3; TRBD2 matches 7 bases. This CDR3 is 13 amino acids long. J was trimmed by 4 bases and V by 4 bases; bases with no gene match: 3. Germline V lookup: CDR1 SGDLS, CDR2 YYNGEE. The CDR3 region has the DNA TGTGCCAGCAGCCTCACTAGCGCAGATACGCAGTATTTT. It yields the protein CASSLTSADTQYF.

The chain uses TRBV6-1 and TRBJ1-2, with 8 bases that match TRBD1. The germline V gene has CDR1 MNHNS and CDR2 SASEGT. V was clipped by 7 bases and J by 4 bases; unmatched bases: 2. The CDR3 covers 12 residues. The CDR3 spells CASMGQAYGYTF. In DNA form, the CDR3 reads TGTGCCAGCATGGGACAGGCCTATGGCTACACCTTC.